These T cell receptor beta chains were read from a single sample in a study of blood T cell repertoires in COVID-19. Using immunoSEQ multiplex PCR, the repertoire was profiled, and TCRdb retains in-frame clones only, with some absent. The table shows 300,000 to 350,000 clones, with about 87% occurring only once. The material sequenced was peripheral blood. The source of these receptors is a woman aged 30 to 39 with COVID-19, enrolled during active disease. Each CDR3 is given with its conserved first and last residue. D genes are given only for firm matches. The size field is filled for only some rows; it gives once, few, many or a size class.

CDR3 protein	CDR3 DNA	J gene	clone size	V gene	D gene
CASSSGVAGTSDTQYF	TGTGCCAGCAGCTCGGGGGTAGCGGGGACTTCGGATACGCAGTATTTT	TRBJ2-3	-	TRBV11-3	TRBD2
CASSHRTSGEYAQYF	TGTGCCAGCAGCCACCGGACTAGCGGGGAGTACGCGCAGTACTTC	TRBJ2-7	-	TRBV7-2	TRBD2
CASRGVLAYNEQFF	TGTGCCAGTCGGGGGGTTTTGGCATACAATGAGCAGTTCTTC	TRBJ2-1	-	TRBV2	TRBD2
CSVETYGYTF	TGCAGCGTTGAGACATATGGCTACACCTTC	TRBJ1-2	-	TRBV29-1	-
CASSLFPEITGELFF	TGTGCCAGCAGTTTATTTCCTGAGATCACCGGGGAGCTGTTTTTT	TRBJ2-2	-	TRBV27	-
CASSFRGLSTEAFF	TGTGCCAGCAGCTTTCGAGGGTTGAGCACTGAAGCTTTCTTT	TRBJ1-1	-	TRBV5-8	-
CASSQQGIPSSVHF	TGTGCCAGCAGCCAACAGGGAATTCCAAGTTCGGTCCACTTT	TRBJ1-6	-	TRBV7-9	-
CASSVEGDRLGGYGYTF	TGTGCCAGCAGCGTAGAAGGAGACCGCTTGGGGGGCTATGGCTACACCTTC	TRBJ1-2	-	TRBV9	-
CASSPQGGVYGYTF	TGTGCCAGCAGCCCCCAGGGGGGAGTCTATGGCTACACCTTC	TRBJ1-2	-	TRBV9	TRBD1
CASSQLTGPYEQYF	TGTGCCAGCAGCCAACTGACAGGGCCCTACGAGCAGTACTTC	TRBJ2-7	-	TRBV7-9	TRBD1
CASSLRRPTRDTIYF	TGTGCCAGCAGCTTAAGGCGTCCGACGAGGGACACCATATATTTT	TRBJ1-3	-	TRBV7-9	-
CASSQAYVGQPLHF	TGTGCCAGCAGCCAAGCGTACGTGGGGCAGCCCCTCCACTTT	TRBJ1-6	-	TRBV3-1/TRBV3-2	-
CASSFTGWIGNTIYF	TGTGCCAGCAGCTTTACAGGGTGGATTGGAAACACCATATATTTT	TRBJ1-3	-	TRBV7-9	-
CASSFSSGGDETQYF	TGTGCCAGCAGCTTCTCTAGCGGGGGGGACGAGACCCAGTACTTC	TRBJ2-5	-	TRBV7-2	TRBD2
CASSQDGGTDSYEQYF	TGTGCCAGCAGCCAAGATGGGGGGACCGACTCCTACGAGCAGTACTTC	TRBJ2-7	-	TRBV4-2	-
CASSQATGELFF	TGTGCCAGCAGTCAGGCAACCGGGGAGCTGTTTTTT	TRBJ2-2	-	TRBV2	-
CASSQEGGGAPGELFF	TGTGCCAGCAGCCAAGAGGGCGGGGGGGCCCCCGGGGAGCTGTTTTTT	TRBJ2-2	-	TRBV4-2	TRBD2
CASCRQGGYNWAFF	TGTGCCAGCTGTAGACAGGGGGGCTATAACTGGGCTTTCTTT	TRBJ1-1	once	TRBV18	TRBD1
CASSEDIGGNQPQHF	TGTGCCAGCAGTGAGGACATAGGCGGCAATCAGCCCCAGCATTTT	TRBJ1-5	-	TRBV6-4	-
CASSLAPGTDTQYF	TGTGCCAGCAGCTTAGCGCCAGGCACAGATACGCAGTATTTT	TRBJ2-3	-	TRBV7-2	-
CASSPTSGANTGELFF	TGTGCCAGCTCACCGACTAGCGGGGCGAACACCGGGGAGCTGTTTTTT	TRBJ2-2	once	TRBV18	TRBD2
CASKGAGANVLTF	TGTGCCAGTAAGGGGGCTGGGGCCAACGTCCTGACTTTC	TRBJ2-6	-	TRBV19	-
CASGHRDNEKLFF	TGTGCCAGCGGCCACAGGGATAATGAAAAACTGTTTTTT	TRBJ1-4	-	TRBV6-6	-
CASSRDRGGTEAFF	TGTGCCAGCAGTAGGGACAGGGGAGGCACTGAAGCTTTCTTT	TRBJ1-1	-	TRBV27	TRBD1
CASSQHTGANQPQHF	TGTGCCAGCAGCCAACACACAGGGGCCAATCAGCCCCAGCATTTT	TRBJ1-5	-	TRBV3-1/TRBV3-2	TRBD1
CASTRDRDTEAFF	TGTGCCAGCACTCGGGACAGGGACACTGAAGCTTTCTTT	TRBJ1-1	-	TRBV6-6	TRBD1
CAWSGASGANVLTF	TGTGCCTGGAGTGGAGCCTCTGGGGCCAACGTCCTGACTTTC	TRBJ2-6	-	TRBV30	-
CASSQWTKRQGLNYNSPLHF	TGTGCCAGCAGTCAATGGACCAAACGACAGGGCCTAAATTATAATTCACCCCTCCACTTT	TRBJ1-6	-	TRBV6-6	TRBD1
CASRAGGDADTQYF	TGTGCCAGCAGGGCAGGAGGGGACGCAGATACGCAGTATTTT	TRBJ2-3	few	TRBV6-5	-
CASSLTGTGANVLTF	TGTGCCAGCTCACTTACAGGGACTGGGGCCAACGTCCTGACTTTC	TRBJ2-6	-	TRBV18	-
CASSGGFGSGNTIYF	TGCGCCAGCAGCGGGGGCTTCGGGTCTGGAAACACCATATATTTT	TRBJ1-3	-	TRBV5-1	-
CSARRGGNQYGYTF	TGCAGCGCCAGAAGGGGGGGCAATCAGTATGGCTACACCTTC	TRBJ1-2	once	TRBV29-1	-
CASSLEEVYGKDYGYTF	TGTGCCAGCAGTTTGGAGGAGGTTTATGGAAAGGACTATGGCTACACCTTC	TRBJ1-2	-	TRBV28	-
CASSPRLLAGVERGQYF	TGCGCCAGCAGCCCGAGACTACTAGCGGGGGTAGAACGGGGCCAGTACTTC	TRBJ2-5	-	TRBV5-1	TRBD2
CASSLPGLHGEKLFF	TGTGCCAGCAGTCTTCCGGGACTCCACGGGGAAAAACTGTTTTTT	TRBJ1-4	-	TRBV6-2/TRBV6-3	-
CASSLTGGNNYGYTF	TGCGCCAGCAGCTTGACCGGGGGAAATAACTATGGCTACACCTTC	TRBJ1-2	-	TRBV5-1	-
CASSYSVTGGYGYTF	TGTGCCAGCAGTTACTCGGTAACCGGGGGCTATGGCTACACCTTC	TRBJ1-2	-	TRBV6-5	-
CASSLTSGGKNIQYF	TGCGCCAGCAGTCTGACTAGCGGGGGGAAAAACATTCAGTACTTC	TRBJ2-4	-	TRBV10-2	TRBD2
CASSSGLAGQETQYF	TGTGCCAGCAGCTCCGGGCTCGCGGGGCAAGAGACCCAGTACTTC	TRBJ2-5	-	TRBV7-2	-
CASSYWENSPLHF	TGTGCCAGCAGTTACTGGGAGAATTCACCCCTCCACTTT	TRBJ1-6	-	TRBV6-5	-
CASSEVGRVNSPLHF	TGTGCCAGCAGTGAGGTTGGCAGGGTCAATTCACCCCTCCACTTT	TRBJ1-6	-	TRBV6-1	-
CASSFWREDSPLHF	TGTGCCAGCAGTTTTTGGAGGGAAGATTCACCCCTCCACTTT	TRBJ1-6	few	TRBV27	-
CAISEGPYGYTF	TGTGCCATCAGTGAGGGGCCCTATGGCTACACCTTC	TRBJ1-2	-	TRBV10-3	-
CASIPGHRGEQYF	TGTGCCAGCATCCCCGGACACCGAGGCGAGCAGTACTTC	TRBJ2-7	-	TRBV2	-
CASSSEVGGYTF	TGTGCCAGCAGCTCAGAAGTGGGCGGCTACACCTTC	TRBJ1-2	-	TRBV7-9	-